The 8 T cell receptor beta chains below all came from one sample that was sequenced in a study of control samples from healthy donors and cancer patients. TCRdb's copy holds only in-frame clones and misses some; the assay was immunoSEQ multiplex PCR. The table records 91,000 or so clones, 90% to 95% of them present only once. The specimen was blood. Receptors originate from a woman aged 25 to 39 in good health.

The V and J genes are TRBV5-1 and TRBJ2-2, with D perhaps TRBD1 (5 bases). The germline V and J ends were trimmed by 0 bases and 5 bases, with 5 bases remaining between them. This CDR3 has 13 residues. Germline CDR1 SGHRS, CDR2 YFSETQ. This CDR3 is CASSLDRTGELFF. Written as DNA, the CDR3 is TGCGCCAGCAGCTTGGACAGGACCGGGGAGCTGTTTTTT.

The rearrangement uses TRBV18 and TRBJ2-7; 9 bases align to TRBD2. This CDR3 is built from 17 residues. Looked up from germline, CDR1 is KGHSH and CDR2 is LQKENI. V was pared by 3 bases and J by 3 bases, with 12 bases of the junction left unmatched. CDR3 region: CASSPPQGASGNYEQYF. The CDR3 DNA sequence: TGTGCCAGCTCACCTCCGCAGGGCGCTAGCGGGAACTACGAGCAGTACTTC.

This clone was seen a single time. The rearrangement links TRBV5-1 to TRBJ1-5; D is unclear. The V end lost 5 bases, the J end lost 1 base, and 13 bases lay between the germline ends. From germline, CDR1 is SGHRS and CDR2 YFSETQ. The CDR3 consists of 15 residues. The CDR3 here is CASRLTWVSNQPQHF. CDR3 nucleotides: TGCGCCAGCAGACTAACATGGGTAAGCAATCAGCCCCAGCATTTT.

Of note for this clone: Within the sample, other DNA sequences also encode this same CDR3. V and J are TRBV5-4 and TRBJ2-7, with TRBD2 identical over 10 bases. With V trimmed by 2 bases and J by 3 bases, 5 bases remained unmatched. CDR1 and CDR2 from the germline V gene are SGHNT and YYREEE (reference sequence). The CDR3 contains 15 residues. The CDR3 sequence is CASSLLLAGDYEQYF. CDR3 DNA sequence: TGTGCCAGCAGCTTACTCCTAGCGGGAGACTACGAGCAGTACTTC.

The chain is built from TRBV7-6 and TRBJ2-5; a possible D gene is TRBD2 (5 bases). There are 13 residues in the CDR3. CDR1 and CDR2 from the germline V gene are SGHVS and FNYEAQ. V was shortened by 3 bases and J by 4 bases, with 9 bases between the two germline ends. CDR3 sequence reads: CASSFGGSETQYF. CDR3 nucleotides: TGTGCCAGCAGCTTTGGCGGGTCAGAGACCCAGTACTTC. The whole variable domain, filled in from reference TRBV7-6 and TRBJ2-5, reads GAGVSQSPRYKVTKRGQDVALRCDPISGHVSLYWYRQALGQGPEFLTYFNYEAQQDKSGLPNDRFSAERPEGSISTLTIQRTEQRDSAMYRCASSFGGSETQYFGPGTRLLVL.

The chain joins TRBV30 to TRBJ1-5; a possible D gene is TRBD1 (6 bases). The germline V gene has CDR1 GTSNPN and CDR2 SVGIG (reference sequence). The CDR3 runs to 14 residues. V gave up 2 bases and J gave up 1 base, with 9 bases separating them. CDR3 DNA sequence: TGTGCCTGGAGTCTCGGACAGAGCAATCAGCCCCAGCATTTT. This encodes CAWSLGQSNQPQHF.

V and J are TRBV9 and TRBJ2-5; D not certain. Trimming took off 4 bases at V and 0 bases at J, with 4 bases between the two ends. This CDR3 region has 12 residues. Germline V gene data show CDR1 as SGDLS and CDR2 as YYNGEE. This chain's CDR3 is CASSPNQETQYF. The CDR3 DNA sequence: TGTGCCAGCAGCCCCAACCAAGAGACCCAGTACTTC. The complete variable domain, with remaining parts taken from reference TRBV9 and TRBJ2-5, reads DSGVTQTPKHLITATGQRVTLRCSPRSGDLSVYWYQQSLDQGLQFLIQYYNGEERAKGNILERFSAQQFPDLHSELNLSSLELGDSALYFCASSPNQETQYFGPGTRLLVL.

This clone was counted once. The V and J genes are TRBV3-1 (or the pseudogene TRBV3-2) and TRBJ1-2; D is ambiguous. The germline V gene encodes CDR1 LGHDT and CDR2 YNNKEL (reference sequence). The CDR3 consists of 14 residues. Trimming cost V 0 bases and J 7 bases, with 12 bases left between them. The CDR3 DNA follows: TGTGCCAGCAGCCAAGAACGGCTGGGGTCTGGCTACACCTTC. Translating gives CASSQERLGSGYTF.